This T cell receptor beta chain was sequenced for a study of PD-1 blockade in classical Hodgkin lymphoma. Trimming stripped 6 bases from V and 6 bases from J, with 18 bases between. Germline CDR1 reads MDHEN; CDR2 reads SYDVKM. CDR3 length: 14 amino acids. All patients experienced relapse after autologous stem cell transplantation, and brentuximab vedotin exposure was variable. Sequencing used immunoSEQ multiplex PCR; TCRdb keeps in-frame clones, though not all of them. The sample holds about 23,000 clones, roughly two thirds seen once. The sequence was collected from a human donor with classical Hodgkin lymphoma. V gene TRBV28 combines with J gene TRBJ2-7; TRBD1 is a possible D gene (5 bases). The sequencing here drew on peripheral blood mononuclear cells (PBMCs), taken at baseline. The CDR3 is CASSRIDSRGEQYF. The CDR3 region has the DNA TGTGCCAGCAGCCGGATAGACAGTAGAGGCGAGCAGTACTTC.